The TCR beta chain under discussion was sequenced for a study of T cell changes during pregnancy in multiple sclerosis. Germline CDR1 SGHRS, CDR2 YFSETQ. The ends were cut back, 0 bases at V and 7 bases at J, with 14 bases in the middle. This CDR3 has 16 amino acids. In its sample, this clone was seen a few times. Measured with immunoSEQ multiplex PCR; TCRdb has only the in-frame clones, and not every one. There are approximately 52,000 clones in the sample; approximately 92% occur only once, and over 0.85% lies in the top ten. This chain joins TRBV5-1 and TRBJ1-6; weak D call: TRBD1 (6 bases). The origin of this receptor is a female donor in good health, enrolled as a control in a pregnancy study. The sample was CD4+ T cells from peripheral blood mononuclear cells, taken in the second trimester of pregnancy. CDR3 region: CASSLDRVENNSPLHF. The CDR3 nucleotides are TGCGCCAGCAGCTTGGACAGGGTGGAAAACAATTCACCCCTCCACTTT.